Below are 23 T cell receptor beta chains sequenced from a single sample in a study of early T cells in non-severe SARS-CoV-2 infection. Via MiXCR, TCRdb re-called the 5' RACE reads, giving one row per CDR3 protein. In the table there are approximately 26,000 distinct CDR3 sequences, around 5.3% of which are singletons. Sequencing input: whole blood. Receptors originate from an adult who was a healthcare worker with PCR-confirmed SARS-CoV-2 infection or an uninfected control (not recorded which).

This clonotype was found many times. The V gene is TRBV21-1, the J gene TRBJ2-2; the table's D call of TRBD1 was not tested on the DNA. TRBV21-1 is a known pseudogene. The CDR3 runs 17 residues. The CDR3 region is CASSPPTGHRGTGELFF. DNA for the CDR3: TGTGCCAGCAGCCCGCCGACAGGACACCGGGGCACCGGGGAGCTGTTTTTT.

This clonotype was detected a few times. The CDR3, as DNA: TGTGCCAGCAGCGTAGGACTTTCGGGGAATTCACCCCTCCACTTT. Translating it yields CASSVGLSGNSPLHF. The chain recombines TRBV7-9 with TRBJ1-6; D gene unclear. V lost 5 bases to trimming and J lost 7 bases, with 15 bases between them. Germline loops: CDR1 SEHNR, CDR2 FQNEAQ (reference sequence). The CDR3 length is 15 residues.

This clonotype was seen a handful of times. CDR3 DNA: TGTGCCAGCAGCCAGGGGAGTTGGGAGCAGTACTTC. It yields the protein CASSQGSWEQYF. This sequence joins TRBV3-1 and TRBJ2-7, with D possibly matching TRBD2 (5 bases). V lost 3 bases, J lost 7 bases, and 10 bases lay in between. This CDR3 spans 12 amino acids. CDR1 and CDR2 (germline): LGHDT, YNNKEL (reference sequence).

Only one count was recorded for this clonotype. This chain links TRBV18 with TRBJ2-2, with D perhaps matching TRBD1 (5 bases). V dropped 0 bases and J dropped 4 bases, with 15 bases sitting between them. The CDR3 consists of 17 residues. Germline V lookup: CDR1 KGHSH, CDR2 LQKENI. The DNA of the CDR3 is TGTGCCAGCTCACCACCTACCGGTCCCAGGGTCACCGGGGAGCTGTTTTTT. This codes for CASSPPTGPRVTGELFF.

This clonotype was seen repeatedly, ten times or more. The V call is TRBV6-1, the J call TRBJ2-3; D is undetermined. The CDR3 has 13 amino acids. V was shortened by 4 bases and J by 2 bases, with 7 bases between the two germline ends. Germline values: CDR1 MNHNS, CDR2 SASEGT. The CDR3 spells CASSVPVTDTQYF. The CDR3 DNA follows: TGTGCCAGCAGTGTTCCAGTCACAGATACGCAGTATTTT.

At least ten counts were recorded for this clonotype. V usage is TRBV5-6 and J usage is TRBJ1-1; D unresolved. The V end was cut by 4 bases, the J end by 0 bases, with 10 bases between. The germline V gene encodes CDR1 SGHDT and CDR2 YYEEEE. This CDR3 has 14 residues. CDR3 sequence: CASSPRPMNTEAFF. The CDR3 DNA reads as TGTGCCAGCAGCCCTAGGCCGATGAACACTGAAGCTTTCTTT.

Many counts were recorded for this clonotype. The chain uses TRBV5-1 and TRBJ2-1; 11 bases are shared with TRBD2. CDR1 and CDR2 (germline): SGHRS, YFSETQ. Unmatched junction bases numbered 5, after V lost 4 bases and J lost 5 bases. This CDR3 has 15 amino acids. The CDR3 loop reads CASSLSGGAHNEQFF. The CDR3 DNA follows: TGCGCCAGCAGCCTTAGCGGGGGGGCCCACAATGAGCAGTTCTTC.

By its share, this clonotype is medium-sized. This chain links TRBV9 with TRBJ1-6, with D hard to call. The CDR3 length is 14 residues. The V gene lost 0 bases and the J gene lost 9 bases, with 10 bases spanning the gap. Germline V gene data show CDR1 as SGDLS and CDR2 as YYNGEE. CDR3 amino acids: CASSVGQSGSPLHF. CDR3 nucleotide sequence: TGTGCCAGCAGCGTAGGGCAGTCAGGTTCACCCCTCCACTTT.

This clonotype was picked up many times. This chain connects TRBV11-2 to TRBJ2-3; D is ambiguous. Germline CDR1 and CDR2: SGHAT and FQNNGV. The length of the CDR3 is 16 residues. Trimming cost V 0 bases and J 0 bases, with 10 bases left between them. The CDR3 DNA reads TGTGCCAGCAGCTTAGATCTAGACTCTAGCACAGATACGCAGTATTTT. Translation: CASSLDLDSSTDTQYF. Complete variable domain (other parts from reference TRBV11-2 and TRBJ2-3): EAGVAQSPRYKIIEKRQSVAFWCNPISGHATLYWYQQILGQGPKLLIQFQNNGVVDDSQLPKDRFSAERLKGVDSTLKIQPAKLEDSAVYLCASSLDLDSSTDTQYFGPGTRLTVL.

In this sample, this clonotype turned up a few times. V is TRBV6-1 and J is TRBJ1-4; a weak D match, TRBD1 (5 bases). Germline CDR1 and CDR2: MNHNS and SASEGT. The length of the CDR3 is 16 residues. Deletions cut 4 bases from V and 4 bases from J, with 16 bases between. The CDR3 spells CASSVLTGAGNEKLFF. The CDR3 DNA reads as TGTGCCAGCAGTGTTCTAACCGGGGCGGGTAATGAAAAACTGTTTTTT.

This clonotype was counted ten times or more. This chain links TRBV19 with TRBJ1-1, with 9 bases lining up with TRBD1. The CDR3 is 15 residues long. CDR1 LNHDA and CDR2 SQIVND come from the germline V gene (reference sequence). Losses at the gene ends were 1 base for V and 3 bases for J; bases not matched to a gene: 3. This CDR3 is CASSIGQGVDTEAFF. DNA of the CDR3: TGTGCCAGTAGTATAGGACAGGGGGTGGACACTGAAGCTTTCTTT.

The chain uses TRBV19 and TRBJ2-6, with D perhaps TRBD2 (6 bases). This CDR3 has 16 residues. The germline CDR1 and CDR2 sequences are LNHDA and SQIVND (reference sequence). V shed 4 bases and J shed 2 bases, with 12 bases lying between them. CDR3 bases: TGTGCCAGTAGTAAGATGCGCGGGGCTGGGGCCAACGTCCTGACTTTC. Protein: CASSKMRGAGANVLTF. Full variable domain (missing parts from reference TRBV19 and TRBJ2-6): DGGITQSPKYLFRKEGQNVTLSCEQNLNHDAMYWYRQDPGQGLRLIYYSQIVNDFQKGDIAEGYSVSREKKESFPLTVTSAQKNPTAFYLCASSKMRGAGANVLTFGAGSRLTVL.

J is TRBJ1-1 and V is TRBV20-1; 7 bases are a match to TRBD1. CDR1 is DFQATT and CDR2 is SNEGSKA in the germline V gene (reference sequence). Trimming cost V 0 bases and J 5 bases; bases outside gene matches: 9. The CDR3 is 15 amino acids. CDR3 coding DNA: TGCAGTGCTAGAGAAACATTAAGGGGGCATACTGAAGCTTTCTTT. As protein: CSARETLRGHTEAFF.

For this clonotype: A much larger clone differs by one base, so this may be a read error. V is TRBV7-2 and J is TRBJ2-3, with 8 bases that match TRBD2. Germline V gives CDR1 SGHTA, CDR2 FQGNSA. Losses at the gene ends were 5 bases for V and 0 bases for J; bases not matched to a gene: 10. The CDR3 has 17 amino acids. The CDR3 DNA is TGTGCCAGCAGCATAGGCAGCGGGGGCGCTAGCACAGATACGCAGTATTTT. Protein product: CASSIGSGGASTDTQYF.

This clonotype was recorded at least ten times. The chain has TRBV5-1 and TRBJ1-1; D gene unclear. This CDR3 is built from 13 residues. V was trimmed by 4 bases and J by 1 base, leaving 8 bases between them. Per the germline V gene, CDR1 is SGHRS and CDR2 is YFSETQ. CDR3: CASSVQSNTEAFF. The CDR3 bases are TGCGCCAGCAGCGTACAGTCGAACACTGAAGCTTTCTTT. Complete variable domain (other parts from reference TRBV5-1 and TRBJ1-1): KAGVTQTPRYLIKTRGQQVTLSCSPISGHRSVSWYQQTPGQGLQFLFEYFSETQRNKGNFPGRFSGRQFSNSRSEMNVSTLELGDSALYLCASSVQSNTEAFFGQGTRLTVV.

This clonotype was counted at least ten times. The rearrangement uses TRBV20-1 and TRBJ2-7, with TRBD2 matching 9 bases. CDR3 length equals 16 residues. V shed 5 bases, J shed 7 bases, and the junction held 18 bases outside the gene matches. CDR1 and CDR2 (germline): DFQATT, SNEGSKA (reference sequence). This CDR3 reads CSAGDSRTSGYLEQYF. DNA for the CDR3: TGCAGTGCTGGGGATTCACGAACTAGCGGGTACCTTGAGCAGTACTTC.

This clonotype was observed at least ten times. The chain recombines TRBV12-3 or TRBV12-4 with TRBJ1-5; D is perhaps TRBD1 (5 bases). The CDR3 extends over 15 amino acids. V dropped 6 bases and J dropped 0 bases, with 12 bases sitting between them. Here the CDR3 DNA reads TGTGCCAGCAGCAAACACAGGAATAGCAATCAGCCCCAGCATTTT. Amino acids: CASSKHRNSNQPQHF.

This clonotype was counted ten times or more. In DNA, the CDR3 is TGTGCCAGTGCGAAGGGGACAGGGGATACGCAGTATTTT. As protein: CASAKGTGDTQYF. The chain combines TRBV7-9 with TRBJ2-3; 9 positions match TRBD1. Germline V gene data show CDR1 as SEHNR and CDR2 as FQNEAQ (reference sequence). The CDR3 has 13 amino acids. V was pared by 9 bases and J by 6 bases, with 7 bases of the junction left unmatched. Full variable domain (remainder filled in from reference TRBV7-9 and TRBJ2-3): DTGVSQNPRHKITKRGQNVTFRCDPISEHNRLYWYRQTLGQGPEFLTYFQNEAQLEKSRLLSDRFSAERPKGSFSTLEIQRTEQGDSAMYLCASAKGTGDTQYFGPGTRLTVL.

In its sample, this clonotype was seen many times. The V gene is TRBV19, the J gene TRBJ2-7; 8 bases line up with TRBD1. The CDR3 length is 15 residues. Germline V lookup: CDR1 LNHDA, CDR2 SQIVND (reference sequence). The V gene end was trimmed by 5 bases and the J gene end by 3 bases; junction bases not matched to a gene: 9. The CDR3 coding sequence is TGTGCCAGTAGTCCTCGGACAGGGAGGAACTACGAGCAGTACTTC. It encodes CASSPRTGRNYEQYF.

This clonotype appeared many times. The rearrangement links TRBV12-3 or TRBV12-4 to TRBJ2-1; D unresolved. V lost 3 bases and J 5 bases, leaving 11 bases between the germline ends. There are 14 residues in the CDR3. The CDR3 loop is CASSFPGRDNEQFF. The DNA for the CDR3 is TGTGCCAGCAGTTTCCCCGGCAGAGACAATGAGCAGTTCTTC.

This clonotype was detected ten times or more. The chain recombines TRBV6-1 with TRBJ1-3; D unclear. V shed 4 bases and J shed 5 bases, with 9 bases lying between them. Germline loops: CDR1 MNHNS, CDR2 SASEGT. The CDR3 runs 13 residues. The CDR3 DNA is TGTGCCAGCAGTGGAGATTATAGAAACACCATATATTTT. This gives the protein CASSGDYRNTIYF.

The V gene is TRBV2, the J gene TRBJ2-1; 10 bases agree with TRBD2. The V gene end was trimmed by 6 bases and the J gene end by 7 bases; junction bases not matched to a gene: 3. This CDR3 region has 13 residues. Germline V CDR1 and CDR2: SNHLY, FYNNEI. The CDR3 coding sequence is TGTGCCAGCAGACTAGCGGGAAGGAATGAGCAGTTCTTC. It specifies CASRLAGRNEQFF.

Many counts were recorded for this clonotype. CDR3 amino acids: CASSQVSGVGEKLFF. The DNA for the CDR3 is TGCGCCAGCAGCCAAGTCAGTGGAGTCGGCGAAAAACTGTTTTTT. The J gene is TRBJ1-4, the V gene TRBV4-1; D unclear. Germline V gene sequence: CDR1 MGHRA, CDR2 YSYEKL. The CDR3 length is 15 residues. Trimming removed 1 base at V and 8 bases at J, with 14 bases between.